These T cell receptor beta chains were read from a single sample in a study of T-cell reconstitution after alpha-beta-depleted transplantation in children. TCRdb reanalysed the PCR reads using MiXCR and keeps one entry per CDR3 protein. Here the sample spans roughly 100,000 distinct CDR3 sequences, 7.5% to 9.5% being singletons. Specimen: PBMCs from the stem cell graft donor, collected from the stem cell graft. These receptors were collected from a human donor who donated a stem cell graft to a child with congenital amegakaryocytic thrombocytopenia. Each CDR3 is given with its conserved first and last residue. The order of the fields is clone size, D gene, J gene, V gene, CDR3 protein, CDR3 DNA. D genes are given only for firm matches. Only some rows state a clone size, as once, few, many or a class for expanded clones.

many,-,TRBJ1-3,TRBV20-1,CSASLLTAGNTIYF,TGCAGTGCTAGTCTCCTCACGGCTGGAAACACCATATATTTT
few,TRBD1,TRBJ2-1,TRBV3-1,CASSQVGTGIRNEQFF,TGTGCCAGCAGCCAAGTGGGGACAGGGATACGTAATGAGCAGTTCTTC
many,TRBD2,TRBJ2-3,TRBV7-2,CASSPMTSGGTDTQYF,TGTGCCAGCAGCCCTATGACTAGCGGGGGCACAGATACGCAGTATTTT
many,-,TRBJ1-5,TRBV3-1,CASSRTGQPQHF,TGTGCCAGCAGCCGTACCGGTCAGCCCCAGCATTTT
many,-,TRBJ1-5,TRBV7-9,CASSFGVGGFNQPQHF,TGTGCCAGCAGCTTCGGGGTTGGGGGGTTCAATCAGCCCCAGCATTTT
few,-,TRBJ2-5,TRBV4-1,CASSQLLGTQYF,TGCGCCAGCAGCCAACTCCTGGGGACCCAGTACTTC
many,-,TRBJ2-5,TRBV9,CASRGDQETQYF,TGTGCCAGCAGGGGTGATCAAGAGACCCAGTACTTC
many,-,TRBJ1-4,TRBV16,CASSASGRRLTNEKLFF,TGTGCCAGCAGCGCGTCCGGAAGGAGATTAACTAATGAAAAACTGTTTTTT
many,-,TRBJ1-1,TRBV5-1,CASSLLTNTEAFF,TGCGCCAGCAGCCTCCTAACGAACACTGAAGCTTTCTTT
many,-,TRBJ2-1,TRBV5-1,CASAHNFGARYEQFF,TGCGCCAGCGCCCACAATTTCGGGGCCCGGTATGAGCAGTTCTTC
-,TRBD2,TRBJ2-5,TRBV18,CASSPSTSGGIRETQYF,TGTGCCAGCTCACCGTCGACTAGCGGGGGGATAAGAGAGACCCAGTACTTC
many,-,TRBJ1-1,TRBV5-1,CASSTPRGGSDTEAFF,TGCGCCAGCAGCACCCCGCGGGGGGGATCCGATACTGAAGCTTTCTTT
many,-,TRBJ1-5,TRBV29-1,CSVADGQGQPQHF,TGCAGCGTTGCGGACGGGCAGGGTCAGCCCCAGCATTTT
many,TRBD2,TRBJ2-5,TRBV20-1,CSAREGRGGFQETQYF,TGCAGTGCTAGAGAGGGGCGGGGGGGTTTTCAGGAGACCCAGTACTTC
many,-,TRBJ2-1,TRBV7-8,CASSLGEEQFF,TGTGCCAGCAGCTTAGGGGAAGAGCAGTTCTTC
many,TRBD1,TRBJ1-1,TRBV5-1,CASSSPTGVTEAFF,TGCGCCAGCAGTTCGCCTACAGGGGTCACTGAAGCTTTCTTT
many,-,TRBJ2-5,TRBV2,CASSDGGRETQYF,TGTGCCAGCAGTGACGGGGGGCGAGAGACCCAGTACTTC
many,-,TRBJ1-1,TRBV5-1,CASSLQGHMNTEAFF,TGCGCCAGCAGCTTACAGGGACACATGAACACTGAAGCTTTCTTT
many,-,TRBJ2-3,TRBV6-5,CASSRTTGEADTQYF,TGTGCCAGCAGTAGGACAACGGGGGAGGCAGATACGCAGTATTTT
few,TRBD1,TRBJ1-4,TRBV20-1,CSAFNRQGAGEKLFF,TGCAGTGCTTTTAACCGACAGGGGGCTGGAGAAAAACTGTTTTTT
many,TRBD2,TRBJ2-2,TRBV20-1,CSARDSEVAGNTGELFF,TGCAGTGCTAGAGATTCGGAGGTAGCGGGGAACACCGGGGAGCTGTTTTTT
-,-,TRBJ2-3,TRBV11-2,CASSLDHPWNGNDRTSTDTQYF,TGTGCCAGCAGCTTAGATCATCCCTGGAACGGTAACGACAGGACTAGCACAGATACGCAGTATTTT
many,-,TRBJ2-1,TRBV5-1,CASSFLTSYNEQFF,TGCGCCAGCAGCTTTTTAACCTCGTACAATGAGCAGTTCTTC
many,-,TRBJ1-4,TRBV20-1,CSARGGSDEKLFF,TGCAGTGCTAGAGGAGGTAGCGATGAAAAACTGTTTTTT
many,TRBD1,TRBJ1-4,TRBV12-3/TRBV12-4,CASSFGQGDEKLFF,TGTGCCAGCAGTTTCGGTCAGGGGGATGAAAAACTGTTTTTT
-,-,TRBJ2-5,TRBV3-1,CASSQEGLTRRGQETQYF,TGTGCCAGCAGCCAAGAAGGGCTGACCCGACGGGGCCAAGAGACCCAGTACTTC
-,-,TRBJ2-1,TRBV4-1,CASSQDGRRDNEQFF,TGCGCCAGCAGCCAAGATGGCCGGAGGGACAATGAGCAGTTCTTC
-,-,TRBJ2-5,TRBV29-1,CSGDNQETQYF,TGCAGCGGCGACAACCAAGAGACCCAGTACTTC
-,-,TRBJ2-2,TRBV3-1,CASCQVYSPPYSGELFF,TGTGCCAGCTGCCAAGTCTACAGCCCCCCGTACTCCGGGGAGCTGTTTTTT
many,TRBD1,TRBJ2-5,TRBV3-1,CASTPQGAGGSETQYF,TGTGCCAGCACCCCACAGGGGGCAGGTGGGTCTGAGACCCAGTACTTC
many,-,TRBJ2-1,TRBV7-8,CATSNFREEQFF,TGTGCCACCTCAAATTTCCGGGAGGAGCAGTTCTTC
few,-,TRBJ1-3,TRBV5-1,CASSSQGGNTIYF,TGCGCCAGCAGCTCTCAGGGAGGAAACACCATATATTTT
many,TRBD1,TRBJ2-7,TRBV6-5,CASSYRAGTGSEQYF,TGTGCCAGCAGTTACAGGGCCGGGACAGGGTCCGAGCAGTACTTC
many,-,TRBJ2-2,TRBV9,CASSSGPGTANTGELFF,TGTGCCAGCAGCAGCGGGCCCGGGACAGCGAACACCGGGGAGCTGTTTTTT
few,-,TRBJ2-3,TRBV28,CASRSTGDTQYF,TGTGCCAGCAGGTCAACAGGGGATACGCAGTATTTT
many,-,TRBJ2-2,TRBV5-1,CASSDQPPFF,TGCGCCAGCAGCGACCAGCCACCGTTTTTT
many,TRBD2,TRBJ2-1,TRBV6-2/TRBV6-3,CASSYSAGVTNEQFF,TGTGCCAGCAGTTACTCGGCGGGAGTGACGAATGAGCAGTTCTTC
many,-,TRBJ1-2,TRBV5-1,CASSRKAPGDGYTF,TGCGCCAGCAGCAGGAAGGCGCCAGGCGATGGCTACACCTTC
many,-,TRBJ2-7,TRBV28,CASSFGRGAYEQYF,TGTGCCAGCAGTTTTGGGCGGGGTGCCTACGAGCAGTACTTC
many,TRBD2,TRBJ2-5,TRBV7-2,CASSLIGGGVSQTQYF,TGTGCCAGCAGCTTAATTGGCGGGGGAGTCTCTCAGACCCAGTACTTC
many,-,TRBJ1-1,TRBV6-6,CASSYRSEAFF,TGTGCCAGCAGTTATAGGTCTGAAGCTTTCTTT
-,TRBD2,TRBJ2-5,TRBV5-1,CASSTPLAGGQETQYF,TGCGCCAGCAGCACACCACTAGCGGGGGGTCAAGAGACCCAGTACTTC
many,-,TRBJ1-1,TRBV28,CASSPYRLEAFF,TGTGCCAGCAGCCCTTACAGGCTGGAAGCTTTCTTT
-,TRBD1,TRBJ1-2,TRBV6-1,CASSEDRGYGYTF,TGTGCCAGCAGCGAAGACAGGGGCTATGGCTACACCTTC
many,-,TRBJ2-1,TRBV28,CASSLWPGQFNEQFF,TGTGCCAGCAGTTTATGGCCAGGACAGTTCAATGAGCAGTTCTTC
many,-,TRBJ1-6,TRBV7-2,CASSLDSLNSPLHF,TGTGCCAGCAGCTTAGACAGCCTTAATTCACCCCTCCACTTT
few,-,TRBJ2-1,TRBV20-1,CSARDGGGLKNEQFF,TGCAGTGCTAGAGACGGGGGCGGTCTAAAGAATGAGCAGTTCTTC
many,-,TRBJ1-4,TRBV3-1,CASSQDYRGREKLFF,TGTGCCAGCAGCCAAGATTATAGGGGAAGGGAAAAACTGTTTTTT
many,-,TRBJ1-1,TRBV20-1,CSATAGANTEAFF,TGCAGTGCTACCGCCGGGGCGAACACTGAAGCTTTCTTT
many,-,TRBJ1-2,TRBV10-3,CAITQRQNNYGYTF,TGTGCCATCACCCAGAGACAGAATAACTATGGCTACACCTTC
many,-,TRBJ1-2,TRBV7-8,CASSLSVQAPTYGYTF,TGTGCCAGCAGCTTATCGGTCCAGGCGCCAACCTATGGCTACACCTTC
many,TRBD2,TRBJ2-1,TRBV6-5,CASSYSSIAGGLDEQFF,TGTGCCAGCAGTTACTCAAGCATAGCGGGAGGGTTGGATGAGCAGTTCTTC
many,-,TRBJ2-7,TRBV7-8,CASSLASMGSYEQYF,TGTGCCAGCAGCTTAGCCTCTATGGGGTCCTACGAGCAGTACTTC
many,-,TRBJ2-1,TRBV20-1,CSAKDMGPSSYNEQFF,TGCAGTGCGAAAGACATGGGACCGAGCTCCTACAATGAGCAGTTCTTC